This record covers a single T cell receptor beta chain. The sample comes from a study of control samples from healthy donors and cancer patients. Between the trimmed V and J ends, which lost 6 bases and 5 bases, there was a span of 10 bases. CDR1 and CDR2 from the germline V gene are KGHDR and SFDVKD. This CDR3 has 13 amino acids. Sequencing was performed with immunoSEQ multiplex PCR; in TCRdb, only in-frame clones are kept and a portion is missing. This sample carries 190,000 or so clones, around 93% of them seen once, and the ten largest clones take more than 1.1%. The chain joins TRBV24-1 to TRBJ1-5, with D possibly matching TRBD1 (5 bases). Material: blood. The clonotype was recovered from a man in his late teens or twenties in good health. The CDR3 coding sequence is TGTGCCACCAGTCCAGGGCGACATCAGCCCCAGCATTTT. The encoded protein is CATSPGRHQPQHF.